The clone carrying this TCR beta chain was seen ten or more times. The data belong to a study of spatial heterogeneity in lung cancer. Overall study context: The donors were 72 patients with non-small cell lung cancer that was early-stage and untreated. Beta-chain sequences consistently outnumbered alpha-chain sequences in detection. An average of more than ten raw reads was observed per unique TCR and UMI combination.

This sample's time point: blood at routine non-recurrence follow-up after resection. Extraction of whole RNA from tumor, nontumor lung or frozen PBMC preceded unsorted sequencing. The CDR3 is made up of 15 amino acids. Germline V gene data show CDR1 as DFQATT and CDR2 as SNEGSKA (reference sequence). Trimming pared 3 bases from V and 0 bases from J, leaving 9 bases between. In the library, each TCR cDNA molecule bore its own unique molecular identifier. TCRdb re-called the 5' RACE reads with MiXCR, one entry per CDR3 protein. The repertoire holds around 110,000 distinct CDR3 sequences, with 12% as singletons.

The chain employs TRBV20-1 and TRBJ2-6; possibly TRBD1 for D (5 bases). The starting material was PBMCs, obtained at follow-up. The TCR comes from a male donor with early-stage non-small cell lung cancer. DNA for the CDR3: TGCAGTGCTAGGAAAGACAGCTCTGGGGCCAACGTCCTGACTTTC. This translates into CSARKDSSGANVLTF.